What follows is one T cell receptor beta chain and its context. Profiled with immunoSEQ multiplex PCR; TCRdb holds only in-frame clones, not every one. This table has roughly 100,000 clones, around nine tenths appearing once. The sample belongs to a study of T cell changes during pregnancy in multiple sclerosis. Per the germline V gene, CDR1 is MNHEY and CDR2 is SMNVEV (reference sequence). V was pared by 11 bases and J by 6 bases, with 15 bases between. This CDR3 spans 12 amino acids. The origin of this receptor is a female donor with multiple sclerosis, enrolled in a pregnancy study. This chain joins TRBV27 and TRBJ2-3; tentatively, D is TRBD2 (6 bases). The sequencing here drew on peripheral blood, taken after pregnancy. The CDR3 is CAAGRRGDTQYF. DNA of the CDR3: TGTGCCGCAGGGAGGAGAGGGGATACGCAGTATTTT.